Presented here are 22 T cell receptor beta chains from one specimen sequenced in a study of identical twins. One entry per CDR3 protein results from TCRdb running MiXCR on the 5' RACE reads. The sample shows some 630,000 distinct CDR3 sequences, about 7.6% of them seen only once. This sample was shared with a second study, whose subject was yellow fever vaccine responses in identical twins.

Sequenced sample: PBMCs. The receptors derive from a woman under 30 in good health.

This clonotype showed up many times. V usage is TRBV20-1 and J usage is TRBJ2-7, with unresolved D. V was shortened by 6 bases and J by 3 bases, with 15 bases between the two germline ends. The CDR3 runs 13 residues. Per germline, CDR1 DFQATT and CDR2 SNEGSKA (reference sequence). The CDR3 sequence: CSAYRKRNYEQYV. The CDR3 DNA reads as TGCAGTGCCTACAGAAAGAGAAACTACGAGCAGTACGTC.

This clonotype was counted between two and nine times. The V call is TRBV5-1, the J call TRBJ2-2; no reliable D call. Deletions cut 0 bases from V and 0 bases from J, with 6 bases between. The CDR3 is made up of 15 amino acids. Looked up from germline, CDR1 is SGHRS and CDR2 is YFSETQ. The CDR3 here is CASSLDTPNTGELFF. The CDR3 nucleotides are TGCGCCAGCAGCTTGGACACCCCGAACACCGGGGAGCTGTTTTTT.

This clonotype showed up just a few times. The chain is built from TRBV2 and TRBJ1-4; TRBD1 might be the D (5 bases). The germline V gene encodes CDR1 SNHLY and CDR2 FYNNEI. This CDR3 comprises 13 residues. The germline V and J ends were trimmed by 11 bases and 1 base, with 11 bases remaining between them. The CDR3 DNA follows: TGTGCCGTCGATGGGGGAACTAATGAAAAACTGTTTTTT. Protein product: CAVDGGTNEKLFF. Full variable domain (remainder filled in from reference TRBV2 and TRBJ1-4): EPEVTQTPSHQVTQMGQEVILRCVPISNHLYFYWYRQILGQKVEFLVSFYNNEISEKSEIFDDQFSVERPDGSNFTLKIRSTKLEDSAMYFCAVDGGTNEKLFFGSGTQLSVL.

V usage is TRBV11-3 and J usage is TRBJ1-4; D not certain. This CDR3 has 12 amino acids. Trimming removed 2 bases at V and 4 bases at J, with 2 bases between. CDR1 and CDR2 from the germline V gene are SGHNT and YENEEA. CDR3 coding DNA: TGTGCCAGCAGCTTAAATAATGAAAAACTGTTTTTT. Protein product: CASSLNNEKLFF.

The chain links TRBV28 to TRBJ2-6; D is unresolved. Germline V gene data show CDR1 as MDHEN and CDR2 as SYDVKM. The CDR3 is 15 amino acids. Trimming pared 5 bases from V and 4 bases from J, leaving 12 bases between. The CDR3 loop is CASSKWSSGANVLTF. In DNA, the CDR3 is TGTGCCAGCAGTAAGTGGTCTTCCGGGGCCAACGTCCTGACTTTC.

This clonotype appeared a few times. The chain is built from TRBV27 and TRBJ2-6; TRBD1 matches at 7 bases. Germline V gene data show CDR1 as MNHEY and CDR2 as SMNVEV (reference sequence). The CDR3 is made up of 15 amino acids. Trimming at V came to 6 bases and at J to 2 bases, leaving 4 bases not matched to a gene. CDR3 loop: CASSPTGPGANVLTF. The CDR3 nucleotides read TGTGCCAGCAGCCCGACAGGGCCTGGGGCCAACGTCCTGACTTTC. Looking up the rest from reference TRBV27 and TRBJ2-6 gives the full variable domain: EAQVTQNPRYLITVTGKKLTVTCSQNMNHEYMSWYRQDPGLGLRQIYYSMNVEVTDKGDVPEGYKVSRKEKRNFPLILESPSPNQTSLYFCASSPTGPGANVLTFGAGSRLTVL.

This clonotype has only a few counts. The rearrangement uses TRBV6-1 and TRBJ2-1; D perhaps matches TRBD2 (5 bases). The length of the CDR3 is 16 residues. Looked up from germline, CDR1 is MNHNS and CDR2 is SASEGT. The V and J ends lost 6 bases and 0 bases respectively, with 15 bases between them. CDR3 DNA sequence: TGTGCCAGCAGCCCCGGACGGGGAAACTCCTACAATGAGCAGTTCTTC. This codes for CASSPGRGNSYNEQFF.

The V gene is TRBV5-5, the J gene TRBJ2-7; D not resolved. V lost 0 bases to trimming and J lost 3 bases, with 10 bases between them. Germline V gene sequence: CDR1 SGHKS, CDR2 YYEKEE (reference sequence). The CDR3 contains 14 residues. As DNA, the CDR3 is TGTGCCAGCAGCTTGGGTTGGAGCAGCTACGAGCAGTACTTC. Its protein product is CASSLGWSSYEQYF.

The chain is built from TRBV28 and TRBJ2-7; the D call may be TRBD1 or TRBD2 (5 bases each). CDR1 is MDHEN, CDR2 SYDVKM, per germline. The V end lost 6 bases, the J end lost 4 bases, and 10 bases lay between the germline ends. CDR3 length: 12 residues. For the CDR3, the DNA is TGTGCCAGCAGCCGGGACGATTACGAGCAGTACTTC. Its protein product is CASSRDDYEQYF.

This clonotype was detected many times. The V gene is TRBV25-1, the J gene TRBJ1-5; D is ambiguous. V dropped 2 bases and J dropped 3 bases, with 11 bases sitting between them. Per the germline V gene, CDR1 is MGHDK and CDR2 is SYGVNS. The CDR3 covers 15 residues. Here the CDR3 DNA reads TGTGCCAGCAGTGAAAATTATAGGGCCAATCAGCCCCAGCATTTT. This translates into CASSENYRANQPQHF.

The V gene is TRBV12-3 or TRBV12-4, the J gene TRBJ2-2; 7 positions match TRBD2. Trimming took 7 bases from V and 4 from J; bases not matched to a gene: 3. The CDR3 loop spans 13 amino acids. CDR3 sequence (DNA): TGTGCCAGCATCCCGGGAGGCACCGGGGAGCTGTTTTTT. Translated: CASIPGGTGELFF.

This clonotype was seen more than once but under ten times. The J gene is TRBJ2-1, the V gene TRBV28; TRBD2 is a possible D gene (5 bases). V lost 5 bases and J lost 8, with 19 bases in between. The germline CDR1 and CDR2 sequences are MDHEN and SYDVKM. The CDR3 extends over 15 amino acids. The CDR3: CASSLRVPRTDEQFF. The CDR3 coding sequence is TGTGCCAGCAGTCTGAGGGTCCCCCGCACGGATGAGCAGTTCTTC.

This clonotype has a count of ten or more. Here the CDR3 reads CASSSLIDRPEANYGYTF. DNA for the CDR3: TGCGCCAGCAGCTCTCTGATTGACCGACCTGAAGCTAACTATGGCTACACCTTC. The V gene is TRBV5-1, the J gene TRBJ1-2; D gene ambiguous. V dropped 3 bases and J dropped 0 bases, with 21 bases sitting between them. The V gene's germline CDR1 is SGHRS and CDR2 YFSETQ. This CDR3 contains 18 residues.

This clonotype turned up a few times. The CDR3 DNA is TGTGCCAGCAGCCAAGCCGGGATTAATGAAAAACTGTTTTTT. This codes for CASSQAGINEKLFF. The V and J genes are TRBV14 and TRBJ1-4; D not certain. This CDR3 region has 14 residues. Trimming shortened V by 1 base and J by 4 bases, and 7 bases separated the two germline ends. Germline V gene data show CDR1 as SGHDN and CDR2 as FVKESK.

The V call is TRBV28, the J call TRBJ2-2; D possibly corresponds to TRBD2 (7 bases). From germline, CDR1 is MDHEN and CDR2 SYDVKM. With 8 bases removed from V and 3 bases from J, the gap between germline ends came to 16 bases. This CDR3 region has 15 residues. The CDR3 reads CASLRGGRDTGELFF. The DNA of the CDR3 is TGTGCCAGCCTCAGGGGCGGGAGAGACACCGGGGAGCTGTTTTTT.

J is TRBJ2-3 and V is TRBV7-9, with a possible D match to TRBD1 (6 bases). Germline loops: CDR1 SEHNR, CDR2 FQNEAQ (reference sequence). This CDR3 comprises 10 residues. V was cut by 10 bases and J by 6 bases, with 8 bases left in between. CDR3 amino acids: CATQGDTQYF. CDR3 nucleotides: TGTGCCACCCAGGGGGATACGCAGTATTTT.

Here the CDR3 reads CSVETPTDYEQYF. The DNA for the CDR3 is TGCAGCGTTGAAACCCCGACAGACTACGAGCAGTACTTC. The gene calls are TRBV29-1 and TRBJ2-7; D possibly corresponds to TRBD1 (5 bases). V lost 2 bases to trimming and J lost 3 bases, with 11 bases between them. The germline CDR1 and CDR2 sequences are SQVTM and ANQGSEA. The CDR3 loop spans 13 amino acids.

The chain joins TRBV5-1 to TRBJ2-2, with D uncertain. Germline assignment: CDR1 SGHRS and CDR2 YFSETQ. The CDR3 totals 14 residues. Between the trimmed V and J ends, which lost 6 bases and 1 base, there was a span of 10 bases. Here the CDR3 DNA reads TGCGCCAGCACCGCACCCAAGAACACCGGGGAGCTGTTTTTT. It yields the protein CASTAPKNTGELFF.

Ten or more counts support this clonotype. The chain is built from TRBV25-1 and TRBJ1-4, with 7 bases identical to TRBD1. CDR3 length: 12 amino acids. V lost 6 bases, J lost 5 bases, and 0 bases stayed unmatched. From germline, CDR1 is MGHDK and CDR2 SYGVNS. The CDR3 bases are TGTGCCAGCAGACAGGGGAATGAAAAACTGTTTTTT. Amino acids: CASRQGNEKLFF.

This clonotype was seen a handful of times. This chain connects TRBV5-1 to TRBJ2-1, with 11 bases identical to TRBD2. This CDR3 has 16 residues. V trimming: 3 bases; J trimming: 7 bases; junction bases outside the gene matches: 9. Per the germline V gene, CDR1 is SGHRS and CDR2 is YFSETQ. The CDR3 sequence: CASSSLAGGPGNEQFF. Here the CDR3 DNA reads TGCGCCAGCAGCTCGTTAGCGGGAGGGCCGGGAAATGAGCAGTTCTTC.

The rearrangement joins TRBV27 to TRBJ2-1; D is undetermined. Germline values: CDR1 MNHEY, CDR2 SMNVEV (reference sequence). Trimming shortened V by 2 bases and J by 5 bases, and 22 bases separated the two germline ends. The CDR3 consists of 18 residues. CDR3 DNA sequence: TGTGCCAGCAGTTTAGGTGTTAGTCCCTTGGCCCTGAACAATGAGCAGTTCTTC. Its protein product is CASSLGVSPLALNNEQFF.

Many counts were recorded for this clonotype. CDR3 in amino acids: CASSLDNSAGACYF. The CDR3 DNA reads TGCGCCAGCAGCTTGGACAACTCAGCGGGAGCCTGCTATTTT. J is TRBJ2-3 and V is TRBV5-1, with TRBD2 identical over 8 bases. After removal of 0 bases from V and 15 bases from J, the junction contained 12 bases not matched to a gene. Germline V lookup: CDR1 SGHRS, CDR2 YFSETQ. This CDR3 has 14 amino acids. Filled out from reference TRBV5-1 and TRBJ2-3, the complete variable domain reads KAGVTQTPRYLIKTRGQQVTLSCSPISGHRSVSWYQQTPGQGLQFLFEYFSETQRNKGNFPGRFSGRQFSNSRSEMNVSTLELGDSALYLCASSLDNSAGACYFGPGTRLTVL.